This T cell receptor beta chain was recorded in a study of regulatory T cells in long-lasting Graves disease. Libraries of TCR beta came from iRepertoire HTBI primers plus Arm-PCR of CDR3 regions. Each CDR3 protein gets one entry after TCRdb re-called the multiplex PCR reads with MiXCR. Altogether approximately 350,000 distinct CDR3 sequences are present, roughly a sixth being singletons, with the ten largest covering approximately 30%. This sample's time point: newly diagnosed GD, antithyroid drugs for less than 3 months. Extracted RNA from PBMCs served as the source of the TCR library. The ends were cut back, 6 bases at V and 1 base at J, with 1 base in the middle. The CDR3 runs to 10 residues. Germline loops: CDR1 MNHEY, CDR2 SVGEGT. In its sample, this clonotype was seen many times. The data were also submitted as part of a second study, on T cells in Graves' hyperthyroidism and ophthalmopathy.

Sequenced here: peripheral blood mononuclear cells (PBMCs), sampled at new diagnosis, from a patient treated with antithyroid drugs. The chain links TRBV6-2 or TRBV6-3 to TRBJ2-7; no clear D gene. This sequence originates from a man between 40 and 49 years old with Graves disease. The DNA of the CDR3 is TGTGCCAGCAGATCCTACGAGCAGTACTTC. Translation gives CASRSYEQYF.